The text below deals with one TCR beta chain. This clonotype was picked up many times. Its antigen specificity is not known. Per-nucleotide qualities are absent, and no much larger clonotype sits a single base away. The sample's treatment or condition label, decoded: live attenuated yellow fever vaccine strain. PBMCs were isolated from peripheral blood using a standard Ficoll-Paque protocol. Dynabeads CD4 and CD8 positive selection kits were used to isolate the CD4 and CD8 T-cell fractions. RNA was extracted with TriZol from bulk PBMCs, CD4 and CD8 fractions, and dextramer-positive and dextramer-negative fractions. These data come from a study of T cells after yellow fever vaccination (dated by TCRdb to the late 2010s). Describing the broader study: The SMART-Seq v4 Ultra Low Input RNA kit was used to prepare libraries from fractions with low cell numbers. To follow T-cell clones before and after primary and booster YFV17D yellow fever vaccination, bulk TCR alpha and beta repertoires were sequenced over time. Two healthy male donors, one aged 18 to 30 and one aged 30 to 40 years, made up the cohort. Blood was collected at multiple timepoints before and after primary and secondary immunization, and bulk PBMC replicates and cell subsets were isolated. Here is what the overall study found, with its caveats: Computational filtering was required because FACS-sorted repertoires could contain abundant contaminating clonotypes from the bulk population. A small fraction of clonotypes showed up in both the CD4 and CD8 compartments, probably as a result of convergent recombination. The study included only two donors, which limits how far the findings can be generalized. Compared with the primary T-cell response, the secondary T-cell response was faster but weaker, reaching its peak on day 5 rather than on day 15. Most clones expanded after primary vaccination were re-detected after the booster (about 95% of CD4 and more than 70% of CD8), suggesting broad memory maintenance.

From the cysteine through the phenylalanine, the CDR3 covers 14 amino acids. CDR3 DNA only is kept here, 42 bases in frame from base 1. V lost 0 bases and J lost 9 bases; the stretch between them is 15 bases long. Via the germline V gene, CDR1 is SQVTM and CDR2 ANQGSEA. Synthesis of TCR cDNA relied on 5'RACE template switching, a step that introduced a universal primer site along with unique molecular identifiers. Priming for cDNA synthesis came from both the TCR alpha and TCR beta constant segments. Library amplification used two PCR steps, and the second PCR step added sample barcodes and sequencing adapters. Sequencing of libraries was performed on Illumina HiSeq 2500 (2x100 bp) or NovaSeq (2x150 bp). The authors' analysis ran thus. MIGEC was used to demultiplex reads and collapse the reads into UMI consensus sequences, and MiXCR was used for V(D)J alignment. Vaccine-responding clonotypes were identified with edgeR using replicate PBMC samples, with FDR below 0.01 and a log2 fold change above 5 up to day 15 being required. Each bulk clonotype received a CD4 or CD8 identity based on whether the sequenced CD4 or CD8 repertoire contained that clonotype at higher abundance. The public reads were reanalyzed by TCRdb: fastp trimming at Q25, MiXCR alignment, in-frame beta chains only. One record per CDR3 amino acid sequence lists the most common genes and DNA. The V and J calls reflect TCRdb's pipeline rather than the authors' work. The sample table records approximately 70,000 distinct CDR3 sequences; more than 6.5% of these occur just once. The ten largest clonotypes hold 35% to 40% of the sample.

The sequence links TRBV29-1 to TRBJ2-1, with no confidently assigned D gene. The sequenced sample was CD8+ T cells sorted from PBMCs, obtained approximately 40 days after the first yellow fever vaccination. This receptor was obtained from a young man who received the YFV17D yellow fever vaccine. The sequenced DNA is TGCAGCGTTGAAGAAATGCTTGTAGGGCCTGAGCAGTTCTTC. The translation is CSVEEMLVGPEQFF.